The rows below give T cell receptor beta chains drawn from one sample of a study of T-cell reconstitution after alpha-beta-depleted transplantation in children. In TCRdb, the PCR reads were re-called with MiXCR into one record per CDR3 protein. This table holds 60,000 to 85,000 distinct CDR3 sequences, 15% to 20% found once. The specimen was PBMCs, mostly from graft donor cells, collected 360 days after TCRalphabeta/CD19-depleted stem cell transplant. The receptor source for this set is a male patient between 2 and 10 years old who had a stem cell transplant for acute lymphoblastic leukemia, so the T cells may come from the graft donor. The CDR3 runs from the conserved cysteine through the conserved F or W. A D gene is named only where the DNA matches it firmly. Not all rows give a size; the values are once, few, many and, for expanded clones, a class.

v_call,j_call,clone_size,d_call,cdr3_aa,cdr3_nt
TRBV25-1,TRBJ2-1,few,-,CASSDGGQYNEQFF,TGTGCCAGCAGTGACGGGGGGCAATACAATGAGCAGTTCTTC
TRBV7-2,TRBJ2-1,-,TRBD1,CASSPGQGLWAEQFF,TGTGCCAGCAGCCCGGGACAGGGGCTTTGGGCTGAGCAGTTCTTC
TRBV7-9,TRBJ1-2,many,TRBD1,CASSFTGGDGYTF,TGTGCCAGCAGCTTTACAGGGGGCGATGGCTACACCTTC
TRBV6-1,TRBJ2-3,-,-,CASRPLRQGNTDTQYF,TGTGCCAGCAGACCCCTAAGGCAGGGGAACACAGATACGCAGTATTTT
TRBV7-9,TRBJ1-1,few,TRBD1,CASSPQLQGLNTEAFF,TGTGCCAGCAGCCCTCAATTACAGGGGTTGAACACTGAAGCTTTCTTT
TRBV20-1,TRBJ2-1,few,TRBD2,CSAELAGSYNEQFF,TGCAGTGCAGAACTAGCGGGGTCGTACAATGAGCAGTTCTTC
TRBV11-2,TRBJ2-1,-,-,CASSPGGGLPTIHNEQFF,TGTGCCAGCAGCCCCGGGGGAGGTTTACCCACAATTCACAATGAGCAGTTCTTC
TRBV4-1,TRBJ2-6,-,-,CASSQDRTLSGANVLTF,TGCGCCAGCAGCCAAGATAGGACCCTCTCTGGGGCCAACGTCCTGACTTTC
TRBV11-2,TRBJ1-1,-,TRBD1,CASDRQGNTEAFF,TGTGCCAGCGATCGACAGGGGAACACTGAAGCTTTCTTT
TRBV6-1,TRBJ2-2,-,-,CASRWSGANTGELFF,TGTGCCAGCAGGTGGAGTGGGGCTAACACCGGGGAGCTGTTTTTT
TRBV5-1,TRBJ2-3,-,-,CASSLEQTDTQYF,TGCGCCAGCAGCTTGGAACAAACAGATACGCAGTATTTT
TRBV5-1,TRBJ2-1,few,TRBD2,CASSFGGLVFARDGEQFF,TGCGCCAGCAGCTTTGGGGGACTAGTTTTCGCCCGGGATGGGGAGCAGTTCTTC
TRBV4-1,TRBJ1-1,few,-,CASSPNVLTNAEAFF,TGCGCCAGCAGCCCTAACGTATTAACTAACGCTGAAGCTTTCTTT
TRBV7-9,TRBJ2-3,-,TRBD1,CASSNRGSDTQYF,TGTGCCAGCAGCAACAGGGGGTCAGATACGCAGTATTTT
TRBV7-9,TRBJ2-6,-,TRBD1,CASSFPTGGAGANVLTF,TGTGCCAGCAGCTTTCCGACAGGGGGCGCCGGGGCCAACGTCCTGACTTTC
TRBV2,TRBJ2-7,-,-,CASRKPPITVNEQYF,TGTGCCAGCAGGAAGCCCCCGATCACAGTCAACGAGCAGTACTTC
TRBV18,TRBJ2-7,-,TRBD1,CASSPSGTATYEQYF,TGTGCCAGCTCACCCTCCGGGACAGCGACCTACGAGCAGTACTTC
TRBV5-1,TRBJ2-6,few,TRBD1,CASSSPTGLSSGANVLTF,TGCGCCAGCAGCTCCCCGACAGGGCTTAGCTCTGGGGCCAACGTCCTGACTTTC
TRBV6-5,TRBJ2-3,many,-,CASSYRQDHFSNTQYF,TGTGCCAGCAGTTACCGACAGGATCATTTTTCAAATACGCAGTATTTT
TRBV13,TRBJ2-5,few,TRBD1,CASSLMTGGRLGETQYF,TGTGCCAGCAGCTTAATGACAGGGGGCCGATTGGGAGAGACCCAGTACTTC
TRBV20-1,TRBJ2-3,few,TRBD2,CSARGTSGQYF,TGCAGTGCTAGAGGGACTAGCGGGCAGTATTTT
TRBV30,TRBJ2-7,-,TRBD1,CAWSVGDRVYYEQYF,TGTGCCTGGAGTGTAGGGGACAGGGTCTACTACGAGCAGTACTTC
TRBV20-1,TRBJ2-5,-,TRBD2,CSARLAGGPWETQYF,TGCAGTGCTAGACTAGCGGGAGGGCCTTGGGAGACCCAGTACTTC
TRBV19,TRBJ1-5,few,-,CASSISAADQPQHF,TGTGCCAGTAGTATTTCCGCGGCTGATCAGCCCCAGCATTTT
TRBV5-6,TRBJ1-1,-,TRBD1,CASRKGTGLRNTEAFF,TGTGCCAGCAGGAAGGGGACAGGGCTTAGGAACACTGAAGCTTTCTTT
TRBV11-1,TRBJ2-1,-,TRBD2,CASSLGLAGPLVGNEQFF,TGTGCCAGCAGCTTGGGACTAGCGGGCCCCCTCGTCGGCAATGAGCAGTTCTTC
TRBV11-2,TRBJ2-7,few,-,CASSPSGYEQYF,TGTGCCAGCAGCCCTAGTGGCTACGAGCAGTACTTC